Presented here are 2 T cell receptor beta chains from one specimen sequenced in a study of blood T cell repertoires in COVID-19. TCRdb's table, derived via immunoSEQ multiplex PCR, lists solely in-frame clones and lacks some. This sample has tens of thousands of clones; less than 90% occur once, and the top ten carry 8% to 9%. Sample: peripheral blood. Receptors originate from a woman aged 70 to 79 with active COVID-19.

The rearrangement uses TRBV7-9 and TRBJ2-4; 7 nucleotides match TRBD2. Germline trimming cut 5 bases from V and 6 bases from J; bases unmatched to any gene: 7. The CDR3 runs 14 residues. Germline-derived CDR1 and CDR2 are SEHNR and FQNEAQ (reference sequence). The CDR3 DNA reads TGTGCCAGCAGCCGACAGCGGGATTTAAACATTCAGTACTTC. This sequence encodes CASSRQRDLNIQYF.

This chain joins TRBV18 and TRBJ1-1; D not resolved. The CDR3 has 13 amino acids. Per germline, CDR1 KGHSH and CDR2 LQKENI. Trimming stripped 6 bases from V and 1 base from J, with 9 bases between. CDR3 sequence: CASSEGANTEAFF. In nucleotides, the CDR3 is TGTGCCAGCTCGGAGGGAGCGAACACTGAAGCTTTCTTT.